Listed below are T cell receptor beta chains from one sample, sequenced in a study of blood T cell repertoires in COVID-19. Measured with immunoSEQ multiplex PCR; TCRdb has only the in-frame clones, and not every one. The data contain roughly 150,000 clones, about 85% of them singletons. The source material was peripheral blood. These TCRs come from a man older than 75 with COVID-19, enrolled during active disease. Each CDR3 is given with its conserved first and last residue. Fields, in order: D gene, J gene, clone size, V gene, CDR3 protein, CDR3 DNA. D genes are given only for firm matches. Clone size is stated in some rows and not others, as once, few, many or a class when expanded.

d_call: NA
j_call: TRBJ1-2
clone_size: NA
v_call: TRBV12-5
cdr3_aa: CASGFGGPYGYTF
cdr3_nt: TGTGCTAGTGGTTTCGGGGGGCCCTATGGCTACACCTTC

d_call: TRBD2
j_call: TRBJ2-2
clone_size: NA
v_call: TRBV7-2
cdr3_aa: CASSLSGLAGGPNTGELFF
cdr3_nt: TGTGCCAGCAGCTTATCGGGACTAGCGGGGGGCCCGAACACCGGGGAGCTGTTTTTT

d_call: TRBD1
j_call: TRBJ1-1
clone_size: NA
v_call: TRBV13
cdr3_aa: CASSQKRQGNTEAFF
cdr3_nt: TGTGCCAGCAGCCAAAAAAGACAGGGGAACACTGAAGCTTTCTTT

d_call: NA
j_call: TRBJ2-2
clone_size: NA
v_call: TRBV7-3
cdr3_aa: CASSPRTNTGELFF
cdr3_nt: TGTGCCAGCAGCCCCCGGACTAACACCGGGGAGCTGTTTTTT

d_call: TRBD2
j_call: TRBJ2-3
clone_size: NA
v_call: TRBV5-4
cdr3_aa: CASTDRAGDTSTDTQYF
cdr3_nt: TGTGCCAGCACCGATAGGGCGGGGGATACTAGCACAGATACGCAGTATTTT

d_call: NA
j_call: TRBJ1-3
clone_size: few
v_call: TRBV3-1/TRBV3-2
cdr3_aa: CASSHTDSGNTIYF
cdr3_nt: TGTGCCAGCAGCCACACAGACTCTGGAAACACCATATATTTT

d_call: TRBD1
j_call: TRBJ1-1
clone_size: NA
v_call: TRBV5-5
cdr3_aa: CASSLEGAVNTEAFF
cdr3_nt: TGTGCCAGCAGCTTGGAGGGGGCGGTGAACACTGAAGCTTTCTTT

d_call: NA
j_call: TRBJ2-3
clone_size: NA
v_call: TRBV6-5
cdr3_aa: CASGTSSTDTQYF
cdr3_nt: TGTGCCAGCGGGACATCTAGCACAGATACGCAGTATTTT

d_call: TRBD1
j_call: TRBJ1-3
clone_size: NA
v_call: TRBV18
cdr3_aa: CASSPQVNARGQGHSGNTIYF
cdr3_nt: TGTGCCAGCTCACCACAGGTGAATGCGAGGGGACAGGGGCACTCTGGAAACACCATATATTTT

d_call: TRBD2
j_call: TRBJ2-1
clone_size: NA
v_call: TRBV4-2
cdr3_aa: CASSQELLAGPYEQFF
cdr3_nt: TGTGCCAGCAGCCAAGAATTGCTAGCGGGGCCCTACGAGCAGTTCTTC

d_call: NA
j_call: TRBJ1-6
clone_size: NA
v_call: TRBV2
cdr3_aa: CASSLLGEIKRSPLHF
cdr3_nt: TGTGCCAGCAGTCTCCTCGGGGAAATCAAAAGGTCACCCCTCCACTTT

d_call: NA
j_call: TRBJ1-2
clone_size: NA
v_call: TRBV12-3/TRBV12-4
cdr3_aa: CASSSVNYGYTF
cdr3_nt: TGTGCCAGCAGCTCGGTTAACTATGGCTACACCTTC

d_call: NA
j_call: TRBJ1-4
clone_size: NA
v_call: TRBV28
cdr3_aa: CASSFYRRREEKLFF
cdr3_nt: TGTGCCAGCAGTTTTTACAGGAGGAGGGAAGAAAAACTGTTTTTT

d_call: NA
j_call: TRBJ2-7
clone_size: NA
v_call: TRBV28
cdr3_aa: CASSSAGPLYEQYF
cdr3_nt: TGTGCCAGCAGTTCGGCGGGCCCCCTCTACGAGCAGTACTTC

d_call: TRBD2
j_call: TRBJ2-2
clone_size: few
v_call: TRBV5-1
cdr3_aa: CASSSGGYTGELFF
cdr3_nt: TGCGCCAGCAGCTCGGGGGGATACACCGGGGAGCTGTTTTTT

d_call: TRBD1
j_call: TRBJ1-3
clone_size: NA
v_call: TRBV5-6
cdr3_aa: CASTGTGLKSGNTIYF
cdr3_nt: TGTGCCAGCACCGGGACAGGGTTAAAATCTGGAAACACCATATATTTT

d_call: NA
j_call: TRBJ2-5
clone_size: NA
v_call: TRBV5-5
cdr3_aa: CASSLWGAGETQYF
cdr3_nt: TGTGCCAGCAGCCTATGGGGCGCGGGGGAGACCCAGTACTTC